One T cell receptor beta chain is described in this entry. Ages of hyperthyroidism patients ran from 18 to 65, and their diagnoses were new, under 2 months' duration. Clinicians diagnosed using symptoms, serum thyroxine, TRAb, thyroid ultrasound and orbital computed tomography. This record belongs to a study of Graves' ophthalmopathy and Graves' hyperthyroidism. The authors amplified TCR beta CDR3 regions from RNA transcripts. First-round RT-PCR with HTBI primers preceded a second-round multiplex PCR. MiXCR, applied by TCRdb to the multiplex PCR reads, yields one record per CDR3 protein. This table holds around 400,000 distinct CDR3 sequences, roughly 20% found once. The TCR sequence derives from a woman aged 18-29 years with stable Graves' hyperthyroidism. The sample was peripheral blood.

CDR3 region: CASSYVGTGELFF. In DNA, the CDR3 is TGTGCCAGCAGTTACGTTGGGACCGGGGAGCTGTTTTTT. The chain has TRBV6-2 or TRBV6-3 and TRBJ2-2; no clear D. Germline V gives CDR1 MNHEY, CDR2 SVGEGT. Between the trimmed V and J ends, which lost 2 bases and 5 bases, there was a span of 6 bases. CDR3 length: 13 amino acids.